Listed below are T cell receptor beta chains from one sample, sequenced in a study of lung T cells in sarcoidosis with Löfgren's syndrome. TCRdb re-analysed the reads in MiXCR, keeping a single row per CDR3 protein. The sample lists some 65,000 distinct CDR3 sequences; around 20% were seen once. Sequencing was performed on CD4+ T cells from PBMCs. All receptors derive from a human donor with sarcoidosis (Löfgren's syndrome or another form), or a control subject (not recorded which). Each CDR3 is given with its conserved first and last residue. The D gene is left open where the match is weak. The size of a clone is reported for some rows only, either as once, few or many, or as a class for expanded clones.

many	TRBD2	TRBV20-1	TRBJ2-2	TGCGCAAGCGGGGGGGAGTGGACCGGGGAGCTGTTTTTT	CASGGEWTGELFF
-	TRBD2	TRBV5-5	TRBJ2-1	TGTGCCAGCAGCTTGGTCCTTAGGACTAGCGGGGACAATGAGCAGTTCTTC	CASSLVLRTSGDNEQFF
many	-	TRBV29-1	TRBJ1-1	TGCAGCGTTGACGGAGTTAACACTGAAGCTTTCTTT	CSVDGVNTEAFF
-	-	TRBV19	TRBJ1-5	TGTGCCAGTAGTACAGCCGGGACACTAAATCAGCCCCAGCATTTT	CASSTAGTLNQPQHF
medium-sized	-	TRBV20-1	TRBJ2-3	TGCAGTGCCGGGACCAGGGATACGCAGTATTTT	CSAGTRDTQYF
medium-sized	-	TRBV7-2	TRBJ2-3	TGTGCCAGCAGCCCCGACTATCTCAGCACAGATACGCAGTATTTT	CASSPDYLSTDTQYF
many	-	TRBV27	TRBJ2-3	TGTGCCAGCAGCTGGACAGTCAGCACAGATACGCAGTATTTT	CASSWTVSTDTQYF
many	-	TRBV2	TRBJ1-5	TGTGCCAGCAGTGAGGGGAAAGGAGGCAATCAGCCCCAGCATTTT	CASSEGKGGNQPQHF
many	TRBD1	TRBV4-2	TRBJ1-6	TGTGCCAGCAGCGTCCGGGACAGGTTCTCACCCCTCCACTTT	CASSVRDRFSPLHF
few	-	TRBV14	TRBJ2-1	TGTGCCAGCAGCCAGATCCGAGGACCCTACAATGAGCAGTTCTTC	CASSQIRGPYNEQFF
many	-	TRBV6-1	TRBJ1-5	TGTGCCAGCAGCCCCGAGGGGCCTAGCCGGAGGCCCCAGCATTTT	CASSPEGPSRRPQHF
-	TRBD1	TRBV19	TRBJ1-5	TGTGCCAGTAGTATACCTAGGGGGCGTATAAGCAATCAGCCCCAGCATTTT	CASSIPRGRISNQPQHF
many	TRBD2	TRBV28	TRBJ2-1	TGTGCCAGCAGTTTCGGAGCGGGACCCTCCTACAATGAGCAGTTCTTC	CASSFGAGPSYNEQFF
few	-	TRBV19	TRBJ2-1	TGTGCCAGTAGTATTTTAAATGAGCAGTTCTTC	CASSILNEQFF
many	-	TRBV28	TRBJ1-4	TGTGCCAGCAGTTCGCCCCCAAATGAAAAACTGTTTTTT	CASSSPPNEKLFF
-	TRBD1	TRBV5-4	TRBJ2-5	TGTGCCAGCAGCTTCAGAGACAGGGCCCTCGTGACCCAGTACTTC	CASSFRDRALVTQYF
many	-	TRBV27	TRBJ2-6	TGTGCCAGCAGCAATCTGGCAGGGCGTGAGTCTGGGGCCAACGTCCTGACTTTC	CASSNLAGRESGANVLTF